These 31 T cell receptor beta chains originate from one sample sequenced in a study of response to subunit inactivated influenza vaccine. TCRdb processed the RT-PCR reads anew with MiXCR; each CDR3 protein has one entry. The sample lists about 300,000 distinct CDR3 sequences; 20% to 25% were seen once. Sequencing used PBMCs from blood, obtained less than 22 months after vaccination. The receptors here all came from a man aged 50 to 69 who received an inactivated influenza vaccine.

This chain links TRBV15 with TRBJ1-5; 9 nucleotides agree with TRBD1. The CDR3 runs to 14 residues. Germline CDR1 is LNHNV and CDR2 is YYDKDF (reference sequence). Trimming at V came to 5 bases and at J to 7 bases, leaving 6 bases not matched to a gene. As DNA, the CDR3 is TGTGCCACCAGCCCCGGGACAGGGACCCAGCCCCAGCATTTT. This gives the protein CATSPGTGTQPQHF.

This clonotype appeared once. CDR3 bases: TGTGCCACAACCGTCACCGGCACCCAGGGGGGCAATGAGCAGTTCTTC. The encoded protein is CATTVTGTQGGNEQFF. J is TRBJ2-1 and V is TRBV12-3 or TRBV12-4, with a weak D call TRBD1 (7 bases). Trimming left V 10 bases short and J 6 bases short, with 25 bases between. The CDR3 spans 16 residues.

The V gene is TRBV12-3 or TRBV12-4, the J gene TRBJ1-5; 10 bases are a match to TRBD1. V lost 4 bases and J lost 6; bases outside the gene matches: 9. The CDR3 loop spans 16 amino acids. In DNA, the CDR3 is TGTGCCAGCAGTTCCCGACAGGGGGCTCCCAGTCAGCCCCAGCATTTT. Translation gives CASSSRQGAPSQPQHF.

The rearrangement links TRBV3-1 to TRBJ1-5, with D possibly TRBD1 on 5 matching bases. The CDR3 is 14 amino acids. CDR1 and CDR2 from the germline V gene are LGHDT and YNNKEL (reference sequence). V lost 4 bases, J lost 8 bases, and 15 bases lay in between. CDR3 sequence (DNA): TGTGCCAGCAGCCCCGGACATCTCCCCAAGCCCCAGCATTTT. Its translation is CASSPGHLPKPQHF.

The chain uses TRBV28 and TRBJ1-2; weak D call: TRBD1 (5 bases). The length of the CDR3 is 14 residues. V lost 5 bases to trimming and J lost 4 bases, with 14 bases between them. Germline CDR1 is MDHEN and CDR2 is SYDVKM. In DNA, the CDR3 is TGTGCCAGCAGTCCCCACAGGATCTTCTATGGCTACACCTTC. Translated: CASSPHRIFYGYTF.

The CDR3 bases are TGTGCCAGCAGCGTAGGCCCTCAGCGATCCGGGGAGCTGTTTTTT. Translating gives CASSVGPQRSGELFF. The chain employs TRBV9 and TRBJ2-2; D gene ambiguous. Germline V CDR1 and CDR2: SGDLS, YYNGEE. Trimming left V 0 bases short and J 6 bases short, with 12 bases between. This CDR3 has 15 amino acids.

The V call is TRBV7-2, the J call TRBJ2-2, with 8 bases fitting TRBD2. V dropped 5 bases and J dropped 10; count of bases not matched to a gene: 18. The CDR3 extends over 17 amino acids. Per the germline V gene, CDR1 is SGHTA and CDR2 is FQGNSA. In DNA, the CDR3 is TGTGCCAGCAGCCCGGCGAAGGAGCGGGGGTGGTTTGTGGAGCTGTTTTTT. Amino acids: CASSPAKERGWFVELFF.

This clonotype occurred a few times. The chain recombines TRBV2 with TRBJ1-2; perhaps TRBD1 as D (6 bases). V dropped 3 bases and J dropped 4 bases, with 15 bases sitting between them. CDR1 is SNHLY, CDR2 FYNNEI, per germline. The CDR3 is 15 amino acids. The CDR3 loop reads CASSDLLTGIYGYTF. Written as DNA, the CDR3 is TGTGCCAGCAGTGACCTTCTTACAGGGATCTATGGCTACACCTTC.

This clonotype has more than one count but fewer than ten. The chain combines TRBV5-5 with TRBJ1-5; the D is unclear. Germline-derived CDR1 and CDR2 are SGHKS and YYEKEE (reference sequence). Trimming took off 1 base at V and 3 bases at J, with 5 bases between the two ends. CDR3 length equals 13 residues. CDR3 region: CASSLWFNQPQHF. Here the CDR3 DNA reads TGTGCCAGCAGCTTGTGGTTCAATCAGCCCCAGCATTTT. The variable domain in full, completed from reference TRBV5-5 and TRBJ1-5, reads DAGVTQSPTHLIKTRGQQVTLRCSPISGHKSVSWYQQVLGQGPQFIFQYYEKEERGRGNFPDRFSARQFPNYSSELNVNALLLGDSALYLCASSLWFNQPQHFGDGTRLSIL.

The CDR3 spells CAWSGGPYEQYF. CDR3 bases: TGTGCCTGGAGTGGCGGACCCTACGAGCAGTACTTC. The V call is TRBV30, the J call TRBJ2-7; no reliable D call. Germline CDR1 GTSNPN, CDR2 SVGIG (reference sequence). This CDR3 has 12 amino acids. Trimming left V 1 base short and J 2 bases short, with 6 bases between.

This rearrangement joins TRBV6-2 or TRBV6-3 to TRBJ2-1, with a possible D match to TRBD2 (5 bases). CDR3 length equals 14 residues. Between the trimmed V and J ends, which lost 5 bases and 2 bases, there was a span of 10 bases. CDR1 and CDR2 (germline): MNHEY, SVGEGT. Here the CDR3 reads CASSQPSPYNEQFF. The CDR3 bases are TGTGCCAGCAGTCAGCCTAGCCCCTACAATGAGCAGTTCTTC.

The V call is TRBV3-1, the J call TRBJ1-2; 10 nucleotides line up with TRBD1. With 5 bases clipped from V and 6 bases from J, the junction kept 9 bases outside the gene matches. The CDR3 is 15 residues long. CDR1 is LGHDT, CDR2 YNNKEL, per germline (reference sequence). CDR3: CASSFPGQGMDGYTF. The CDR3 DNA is TGTGCCAGCAGCTTTCCGGGACAGGGGATGGATGGCTACACCTTC.

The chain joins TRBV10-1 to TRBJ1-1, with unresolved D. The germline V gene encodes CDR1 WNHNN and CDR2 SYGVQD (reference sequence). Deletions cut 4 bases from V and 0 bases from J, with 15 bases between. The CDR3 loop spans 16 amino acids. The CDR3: CASSAGTGRLNTEAFF. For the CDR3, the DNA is TGCGCCAGCAGTGCGGGAACCGGACGTCTGAACACTGAAGCTTTCTTT.

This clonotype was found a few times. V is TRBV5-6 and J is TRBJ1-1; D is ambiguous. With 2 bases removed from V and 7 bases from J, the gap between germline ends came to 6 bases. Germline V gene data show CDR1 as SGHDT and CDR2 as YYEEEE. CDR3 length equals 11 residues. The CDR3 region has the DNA TGTGCCAGCAGCTTCGGGGTTGAAGCTTTCTTT. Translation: CASSFGVEAFF.

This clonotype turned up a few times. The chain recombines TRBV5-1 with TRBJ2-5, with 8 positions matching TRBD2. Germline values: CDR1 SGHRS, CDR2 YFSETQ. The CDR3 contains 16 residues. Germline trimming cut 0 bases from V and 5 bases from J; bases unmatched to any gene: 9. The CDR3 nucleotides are TGCGCCAGCAGCTTGGATGTCAGCGGGGGCCGGGAGACCCAGTACTTC. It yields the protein CASSLDVSGGRETQYF.

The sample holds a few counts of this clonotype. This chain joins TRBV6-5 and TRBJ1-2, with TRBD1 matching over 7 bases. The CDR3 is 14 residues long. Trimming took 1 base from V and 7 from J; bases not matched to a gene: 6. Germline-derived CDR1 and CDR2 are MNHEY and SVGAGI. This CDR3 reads CASSYWVGGSGYTF. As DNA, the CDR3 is TGTGCCAGCAGTTACTGGGTAGGGGGCTCTGGCTACACCTTC.

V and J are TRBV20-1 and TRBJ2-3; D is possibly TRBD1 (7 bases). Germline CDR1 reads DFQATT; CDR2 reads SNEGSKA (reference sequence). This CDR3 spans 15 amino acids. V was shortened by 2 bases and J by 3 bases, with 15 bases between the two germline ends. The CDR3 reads CSARSRTGGTDTQYF. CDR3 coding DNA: TGCAGTGCTAGATCGCGGACAGGAGGGACAGATACGCAGTATTTT.

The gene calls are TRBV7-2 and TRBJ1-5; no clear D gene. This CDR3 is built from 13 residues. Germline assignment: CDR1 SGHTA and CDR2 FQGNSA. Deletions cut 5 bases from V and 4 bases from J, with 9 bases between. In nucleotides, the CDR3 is TGTGCCAGCAGCAAGGCAGAGAATCAGCCCCAGCATTTT. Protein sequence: CASSKAENQPQHF. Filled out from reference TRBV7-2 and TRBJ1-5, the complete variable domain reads GAGVSQSPSNKVTEKGKDVELRCDPISGHTALYWYRQSLGQGLEFLIYFQGNSAPDKSGLPSDRFSAERTGGSVSTLTIQRTQQEDSAVYLCASSKAENQPQHFGDGTRLSIL.

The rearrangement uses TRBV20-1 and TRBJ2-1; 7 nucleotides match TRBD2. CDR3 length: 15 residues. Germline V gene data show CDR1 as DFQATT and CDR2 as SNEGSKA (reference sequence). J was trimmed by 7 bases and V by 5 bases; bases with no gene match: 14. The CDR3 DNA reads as TGCAGTGCTCACCGCCTCGGGGGGTCTTATAATGAGCAGTTCTTC. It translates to CSAHRLGGSYNEQFF.

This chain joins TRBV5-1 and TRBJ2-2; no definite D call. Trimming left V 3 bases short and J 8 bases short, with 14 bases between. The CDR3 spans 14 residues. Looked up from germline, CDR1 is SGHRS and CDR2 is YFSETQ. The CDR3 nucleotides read TGCGCCAGCAGCTACACCTCTCTGTATGGGGAGCTGTTTTTT. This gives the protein CASSYTSLYGELFF.

The CDR3 here is CASSLGTFEAFF. CDR3 DNA: TGTGCCAGCAGCTTAGGGACCTTTGAAGCTTTCTTT. The V call is TRBV7-2, the J call TRBJ1-1; D not certain. The CDR3 is 12 amino acids. Germline values: CDR1 SGHTA, CDR2 FQGNSA. V lost 1 base, J lost 7 bases, and 7 bases lay in between. The full variable domain, rest sourced from reference TRBV7-2 and TRBJ1-1, is GAGVSQSPSNKVTEKGKDVELRCDPISGHTALYWYRQSLGQGLEFLIYFQGNSAPDKSGLPSDRFSAERTGGSVSTLTIQRTQQEDSAVYLCASSLGTFEAFFGQGTRLTVV.

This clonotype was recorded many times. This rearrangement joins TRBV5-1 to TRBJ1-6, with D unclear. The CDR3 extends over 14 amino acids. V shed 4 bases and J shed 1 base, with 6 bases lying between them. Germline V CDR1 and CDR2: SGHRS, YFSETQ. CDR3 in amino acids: CASSPVSYNSPLHF. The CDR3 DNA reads TGCGCCAGCAGCCCCGTATCCTATAATTCACCCCTCCACTTT.

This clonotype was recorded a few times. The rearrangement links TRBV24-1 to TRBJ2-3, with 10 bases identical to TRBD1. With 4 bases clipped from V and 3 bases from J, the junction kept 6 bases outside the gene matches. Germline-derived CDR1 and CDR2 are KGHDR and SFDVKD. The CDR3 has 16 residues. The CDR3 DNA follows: TGTGCCACCAGTGACCCGACAGGGGGCCCGACAGATACGCAGTATTTT. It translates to CATSDPTGGPTDTQYF.

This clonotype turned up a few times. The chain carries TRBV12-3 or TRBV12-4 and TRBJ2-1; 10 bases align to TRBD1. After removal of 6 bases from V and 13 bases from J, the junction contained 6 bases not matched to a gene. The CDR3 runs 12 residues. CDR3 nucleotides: TGTGCCAGCAGACCGGACAGGGGGTCACAGTTCTTC. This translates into CASRPDRGSQFF.

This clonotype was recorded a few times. In nucleotides, the CDR3 is TGTGCCAGCAGTTACTCGACTGGCAGGGGATATGGCTACACCTTC. Its protein product is CASSYSTGRGYGYTF. The V call is TRBV6-2 or TRBV6-3, the J call TRBJ1-2, with a possible D match to TRBD1 (6 bases). The CDR3 consists of 15 residues. The germline V gene encodes CDR1 MNHEY and CDR2 SVGEGT. V lost 0 bases and J 5 bases, leaving 13 bases between the germline ends.

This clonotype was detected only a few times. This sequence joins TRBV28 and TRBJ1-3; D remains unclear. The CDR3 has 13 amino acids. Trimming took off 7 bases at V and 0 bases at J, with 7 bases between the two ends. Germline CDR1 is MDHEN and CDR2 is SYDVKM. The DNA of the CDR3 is TGTGCCAGCACCTCCTTCTCTGGAAACACCATATATTTT. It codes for CASTSFSGNTIYF.

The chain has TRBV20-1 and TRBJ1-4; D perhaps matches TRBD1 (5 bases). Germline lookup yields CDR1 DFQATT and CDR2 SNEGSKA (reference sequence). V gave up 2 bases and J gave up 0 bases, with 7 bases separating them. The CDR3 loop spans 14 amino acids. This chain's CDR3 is CSARPGPTNEKLFF. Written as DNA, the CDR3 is TGCAGTGCTAGACCGGGACCAACTAATGAAAAACTGTTTTTT.

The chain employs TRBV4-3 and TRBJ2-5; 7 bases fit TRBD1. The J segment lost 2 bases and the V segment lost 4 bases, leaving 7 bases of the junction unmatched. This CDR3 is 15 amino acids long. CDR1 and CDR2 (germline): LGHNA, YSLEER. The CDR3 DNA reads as TGCGCCAGCAGCCCCGGGACAGATATACAAGAGACCCAGTACTTC. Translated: CASSPGTDIQETQYF.

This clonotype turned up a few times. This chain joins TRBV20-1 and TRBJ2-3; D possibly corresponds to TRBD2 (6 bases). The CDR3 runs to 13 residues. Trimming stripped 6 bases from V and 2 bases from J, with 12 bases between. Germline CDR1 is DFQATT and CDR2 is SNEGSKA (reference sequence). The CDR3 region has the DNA TGCAGTGCCGAAACGGGAGCCACAGATACGCAGTATTTT. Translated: CSAETGATDTQYF.

Here the CDR3 reads CATRDREDQPQHF. The CDR3 bases are TGTGCCACCCGGGACAGGGAGGATCAGCCCCAGCATTTT. The rearrangement uses TRBV24-1 and TRBJ1-5; 9 bases agree with TRBD1. The CDR3 spans 13 residues. Trimming removed 9 bases from V and 5 bases from J; junction bases left unmatched: 4. The germline V gene encodes CDR1 KGHDR and CDR2 SFDVKD.

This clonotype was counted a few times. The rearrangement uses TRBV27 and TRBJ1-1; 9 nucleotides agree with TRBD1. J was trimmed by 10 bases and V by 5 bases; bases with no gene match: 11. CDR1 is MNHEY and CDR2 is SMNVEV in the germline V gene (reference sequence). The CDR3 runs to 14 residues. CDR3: CASSSRQGGLGAFF. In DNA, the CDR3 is TGTGCCAGCAGTAGTCGACAGGGGGGTTTGGGAGCTTTCTTT.